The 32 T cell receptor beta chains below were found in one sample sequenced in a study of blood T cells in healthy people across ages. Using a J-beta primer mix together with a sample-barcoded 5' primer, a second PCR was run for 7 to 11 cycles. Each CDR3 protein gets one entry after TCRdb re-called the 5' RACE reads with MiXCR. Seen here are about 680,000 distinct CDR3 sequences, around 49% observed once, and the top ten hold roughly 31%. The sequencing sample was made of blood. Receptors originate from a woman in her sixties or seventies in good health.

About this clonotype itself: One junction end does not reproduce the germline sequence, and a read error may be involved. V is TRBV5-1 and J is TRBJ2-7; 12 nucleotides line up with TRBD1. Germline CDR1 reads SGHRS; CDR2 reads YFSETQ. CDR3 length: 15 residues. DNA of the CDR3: TGCGCCTGCAGGAGAACCGGGACAGGGGGCGACGAGCAGTACTTC. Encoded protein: CACRRTGTGGDEQYF.

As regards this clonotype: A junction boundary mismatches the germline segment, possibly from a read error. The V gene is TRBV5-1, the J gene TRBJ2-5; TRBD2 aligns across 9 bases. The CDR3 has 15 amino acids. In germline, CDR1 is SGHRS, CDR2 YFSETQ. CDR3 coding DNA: TGCACCAGCAGCCGGCGGGAGGGTTACCAAGAGACCCAGTACTTC. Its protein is CTSSRREGYQETQYF.

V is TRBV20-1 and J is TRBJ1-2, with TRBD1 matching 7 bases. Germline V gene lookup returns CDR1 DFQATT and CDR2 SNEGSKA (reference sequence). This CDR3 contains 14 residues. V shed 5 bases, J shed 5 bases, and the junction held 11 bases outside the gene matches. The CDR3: CSAGPGQIYYGYTF. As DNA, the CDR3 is TGCAGTGCTGGCCCGGGACAGATTTATTATGGCTACACCTTC.

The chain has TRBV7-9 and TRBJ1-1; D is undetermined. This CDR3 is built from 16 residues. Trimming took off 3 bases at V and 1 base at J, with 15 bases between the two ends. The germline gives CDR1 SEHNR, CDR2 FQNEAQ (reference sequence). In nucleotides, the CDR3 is TGTGCCAGCAGCTTCACGGGTAGAGGCCAGAACACTGAAGCTTTCTTT. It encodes CASSFTGRGQNTEAFF.

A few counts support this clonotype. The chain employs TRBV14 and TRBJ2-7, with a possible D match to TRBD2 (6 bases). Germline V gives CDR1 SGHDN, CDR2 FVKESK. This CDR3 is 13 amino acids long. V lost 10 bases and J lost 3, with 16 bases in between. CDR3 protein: CATRWGVGYEQYF. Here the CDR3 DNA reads TGTGCCACCCGTTGGGGGGTTGGCTACGAGCAGTACTTC.

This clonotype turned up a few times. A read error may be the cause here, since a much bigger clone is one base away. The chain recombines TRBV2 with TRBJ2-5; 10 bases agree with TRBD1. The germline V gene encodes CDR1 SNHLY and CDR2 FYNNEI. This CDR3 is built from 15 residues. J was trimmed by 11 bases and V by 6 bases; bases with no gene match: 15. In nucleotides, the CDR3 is TGTGCCAGCAGGGCCGGGACAGGGGTTTTTAATGAGCAGTACTTC. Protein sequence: CASRAGTGVFNEQYF.

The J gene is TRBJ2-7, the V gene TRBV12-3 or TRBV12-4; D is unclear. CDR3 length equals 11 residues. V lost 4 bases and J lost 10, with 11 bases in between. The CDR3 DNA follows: TGTGCCAGCAGTTCGGCCCTGCAACAGTACTTC. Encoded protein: CASSSALQQYF.

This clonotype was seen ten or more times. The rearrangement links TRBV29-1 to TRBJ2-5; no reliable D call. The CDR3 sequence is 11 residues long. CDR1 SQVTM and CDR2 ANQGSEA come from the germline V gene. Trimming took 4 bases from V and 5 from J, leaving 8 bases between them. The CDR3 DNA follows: TGCAGCGTTGTTGGCCTGGAGACCCAGTACTTC. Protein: CSVVGLETQYF.

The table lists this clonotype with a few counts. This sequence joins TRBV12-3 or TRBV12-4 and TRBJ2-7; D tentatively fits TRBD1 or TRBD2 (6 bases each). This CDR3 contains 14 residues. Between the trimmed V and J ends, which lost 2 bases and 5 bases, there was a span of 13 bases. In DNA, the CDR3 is TGTGCCAGCAGTTTATTTGGGGGGCGGGACGAGCAGTACTTC. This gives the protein CASSLFGGRDEQYF.

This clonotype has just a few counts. CDR3 in amino acids: CASSDQGALYEQYF. The CDR3 bases are TGTGCCAGCAGTGATCAGGGGGCACTCTACGAGCAGTACTTC. The V and J genes are TRBV2 and TRBJ2-7; 8 nucleotides agree with TRBD1. There are 14 residues in the CDR3. The V segment lost 3 bases and the J segment 3 bases; nucleotides outside the gene matches: 4. The germline V gene encodes CDR1 SNHLY and CDR2 FYNNEI.

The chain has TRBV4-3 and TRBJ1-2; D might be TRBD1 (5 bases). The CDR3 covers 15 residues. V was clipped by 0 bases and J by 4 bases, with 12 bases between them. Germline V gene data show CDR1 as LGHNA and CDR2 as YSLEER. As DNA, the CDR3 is TGCGCCAGCAGCCAAGATAAGGGGACGGTCTATGGCTACACCTTC. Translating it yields CASSQDKGTVYGYTF.

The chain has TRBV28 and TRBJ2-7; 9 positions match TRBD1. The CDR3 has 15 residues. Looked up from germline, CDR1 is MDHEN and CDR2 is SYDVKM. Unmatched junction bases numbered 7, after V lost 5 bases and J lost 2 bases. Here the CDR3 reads CASSTPGQGTYEQYF. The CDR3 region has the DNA TGTGCCAGCAGTACTCCGGGACAGGGTACCTACGAGCAGTACTTC.

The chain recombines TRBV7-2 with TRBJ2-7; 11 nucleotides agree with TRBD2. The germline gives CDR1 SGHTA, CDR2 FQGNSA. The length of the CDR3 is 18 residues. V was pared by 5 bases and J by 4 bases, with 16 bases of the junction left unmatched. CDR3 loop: CASSPAAGLAGNSYEQYF. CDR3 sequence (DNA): TGTGCCAGCAGCCCAGCCGCAGGACTAGCGGGTAATTCATACGAGCAGTACTTC. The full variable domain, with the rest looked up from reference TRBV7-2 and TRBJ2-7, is GAGVSQSPSNKVTEKGKDVELRCDPISGHTALYWYRQSLGQGLEFLIYFQGNSAPDKSGLPSDRFSAERTGGSVSTLTIQRTQQEDSAVYLCASSPAAGLAGNSYEQYFGPGTRLTVT.

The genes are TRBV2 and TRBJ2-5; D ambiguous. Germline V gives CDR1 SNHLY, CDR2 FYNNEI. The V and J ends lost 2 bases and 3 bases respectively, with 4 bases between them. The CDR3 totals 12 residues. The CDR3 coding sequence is TGTGCCAGCAGTGAAAACGAAGAGACCCAGTACTTC. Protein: CASSENEETQYF.

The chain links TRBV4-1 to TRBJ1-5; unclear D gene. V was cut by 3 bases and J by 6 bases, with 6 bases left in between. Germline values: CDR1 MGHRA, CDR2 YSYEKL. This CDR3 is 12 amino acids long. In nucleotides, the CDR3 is TGCGCCAGCAGCCACGGTGGTCAGCCCCAGCATTTT. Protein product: CASSHGGQPQHF.

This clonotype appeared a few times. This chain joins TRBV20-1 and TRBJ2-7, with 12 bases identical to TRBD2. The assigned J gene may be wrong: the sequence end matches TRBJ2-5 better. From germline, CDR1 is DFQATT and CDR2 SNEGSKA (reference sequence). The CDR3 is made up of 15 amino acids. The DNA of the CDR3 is TGCAGTGCTAGACCTAGCGGGAGGGCCGGTGAGACCCAGTACTTC. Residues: CSARPSGRAGETQYF.

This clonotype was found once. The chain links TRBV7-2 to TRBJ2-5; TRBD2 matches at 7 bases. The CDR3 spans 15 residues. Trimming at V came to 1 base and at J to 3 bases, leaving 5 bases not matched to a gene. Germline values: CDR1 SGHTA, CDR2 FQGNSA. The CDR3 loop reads CASSLGSSGEETQYF. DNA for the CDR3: TGTGCCAGCAGCTTAGGATCTAGCGGAGAAGAGACCCAGTACTTC.

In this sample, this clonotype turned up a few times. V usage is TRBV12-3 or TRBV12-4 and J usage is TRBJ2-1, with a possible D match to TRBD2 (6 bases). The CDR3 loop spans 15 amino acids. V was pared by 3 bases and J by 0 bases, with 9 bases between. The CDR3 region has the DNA TGTGCCAGCAGTTTCCTAGCGCCCTCCTACAATGAGCAGTTCTTC. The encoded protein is CASSFLAPSYNEQFF.

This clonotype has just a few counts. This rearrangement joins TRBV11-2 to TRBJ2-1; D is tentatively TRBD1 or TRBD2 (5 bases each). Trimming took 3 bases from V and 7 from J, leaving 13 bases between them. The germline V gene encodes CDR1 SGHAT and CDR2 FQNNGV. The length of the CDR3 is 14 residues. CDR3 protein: CASSFGTKANEQFF. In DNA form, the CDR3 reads TGTGCCAGCAGCTTCGGGACGAAGGCAAATGAGCAGTTCTTC.

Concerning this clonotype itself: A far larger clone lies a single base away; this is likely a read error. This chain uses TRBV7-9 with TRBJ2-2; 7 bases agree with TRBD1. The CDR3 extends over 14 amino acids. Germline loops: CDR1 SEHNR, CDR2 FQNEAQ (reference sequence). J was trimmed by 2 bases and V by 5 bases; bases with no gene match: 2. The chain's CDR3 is CASSVGGNTGELFF. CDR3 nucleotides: TGTGCCAGCAGCGTAGGGGGCAACACCGGGGAGCTGTTTTTT.

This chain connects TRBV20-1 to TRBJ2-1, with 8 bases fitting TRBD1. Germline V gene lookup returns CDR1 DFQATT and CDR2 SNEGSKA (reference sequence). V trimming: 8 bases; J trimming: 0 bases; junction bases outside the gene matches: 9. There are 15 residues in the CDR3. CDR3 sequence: CSRGDRSSSYNEQFF. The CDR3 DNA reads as TGCAGTAGAGGGGACAGGTCAAGCTCCTACAATGAGCAGTTCTTC.

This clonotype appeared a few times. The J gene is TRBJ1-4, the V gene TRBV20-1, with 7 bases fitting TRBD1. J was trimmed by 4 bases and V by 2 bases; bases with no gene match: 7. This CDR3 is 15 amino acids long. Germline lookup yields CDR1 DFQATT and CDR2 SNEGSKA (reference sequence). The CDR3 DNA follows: TGCAGTGCTAGACCCGGGACAGCCGTTAATGAAAAACTGTTTTTT. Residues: CSARPGTAVNEKLFF.

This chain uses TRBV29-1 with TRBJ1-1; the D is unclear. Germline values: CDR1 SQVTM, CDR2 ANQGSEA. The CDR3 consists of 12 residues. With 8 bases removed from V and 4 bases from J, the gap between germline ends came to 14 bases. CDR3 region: CSLSTWGTEAFF. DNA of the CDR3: TGCAGCCTAAGTACGTGGGGCACTGAAGCTTTCTTT.

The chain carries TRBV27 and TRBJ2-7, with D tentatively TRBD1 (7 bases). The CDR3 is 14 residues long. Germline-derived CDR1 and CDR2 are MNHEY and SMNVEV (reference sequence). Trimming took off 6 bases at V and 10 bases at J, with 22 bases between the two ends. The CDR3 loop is CASSTPDRLGTQYF. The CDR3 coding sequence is TGTGCCAGCAGCACACCGGACAGGTTGGGGACTCAGTACTTC.

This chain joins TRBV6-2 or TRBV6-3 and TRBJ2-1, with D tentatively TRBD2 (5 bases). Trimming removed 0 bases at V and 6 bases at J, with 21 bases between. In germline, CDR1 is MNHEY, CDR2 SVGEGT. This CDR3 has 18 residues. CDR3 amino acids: CASSYSTANQASPNEQFF. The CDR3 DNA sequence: TGTGCCAGCAGTTACTCGACGGCTAACCAGGCTAGCCCCAATGAGCAGTTCTTC.

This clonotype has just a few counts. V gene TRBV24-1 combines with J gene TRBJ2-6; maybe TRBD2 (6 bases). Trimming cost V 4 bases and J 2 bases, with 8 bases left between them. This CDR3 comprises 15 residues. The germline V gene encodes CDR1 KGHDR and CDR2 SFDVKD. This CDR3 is CATSEGGTGANVLTF. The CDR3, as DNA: TGTGCCACCAGTGAAGGAGGGACTGGGGCCAACGTCCTGACTTTC.

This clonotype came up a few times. In nucleotides, the CDR3 is TGTGCCAGCTCTGACAGGGACGACGAGCAGTACTTC. It encodes CASSDRDDEQYF. The J gene is TRBJ2-7, the V gene TRBV9; the match to TRBD1 covers 7 bases. CDR3 size: 12 residues. Looked up from germline, CDR1 is SGDLS and CDR2 is YYNGEE. After removal of 7 bases from V and 5 bases from J, the junction contained 6 bases not matched to a gene.

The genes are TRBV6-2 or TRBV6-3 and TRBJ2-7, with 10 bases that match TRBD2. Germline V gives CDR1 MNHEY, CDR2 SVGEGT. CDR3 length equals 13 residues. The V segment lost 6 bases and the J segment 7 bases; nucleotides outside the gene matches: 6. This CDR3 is CASRGTSENEQYF. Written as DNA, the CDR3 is TGTGCCAGCAGGGGGACTAGCGAGAATGAGCAGTACTTC.

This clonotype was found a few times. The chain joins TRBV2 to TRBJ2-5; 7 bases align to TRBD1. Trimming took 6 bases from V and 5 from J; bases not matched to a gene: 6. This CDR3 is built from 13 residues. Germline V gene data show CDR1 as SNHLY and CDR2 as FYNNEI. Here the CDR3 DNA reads TGTGCCAGCAGACAGGGGAGCGTCGAGACCCAGTACTTC. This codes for CASRQGSVETQYF.

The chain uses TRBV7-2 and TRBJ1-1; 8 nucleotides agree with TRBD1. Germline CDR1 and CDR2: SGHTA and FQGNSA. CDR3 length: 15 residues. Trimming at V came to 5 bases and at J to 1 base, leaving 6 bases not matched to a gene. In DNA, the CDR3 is TGTGCCAGCAGCGCCCGGGACAGGTGGAACACTGAAGCTTTCTTT. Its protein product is CASSARDRWNTEAFF.

DNA for the CDR3: TGTGCCAGCAGCGGGGACGGACTACACACAGATACGCAGTATTTT. Translation: CASSGDGLHTDTQYF. This chain connects TRBV7-9 to TRBJ2-3, with D tentatively TRBD2 (6 bases). The CDR3 is made up of 15 amino acids. Germline V CDR1 and CDR2: SEHNR, FQNEAQ (reference sequence). The V and J ends lost 5 bases and 2 bases respectively, with 14 bases between them.

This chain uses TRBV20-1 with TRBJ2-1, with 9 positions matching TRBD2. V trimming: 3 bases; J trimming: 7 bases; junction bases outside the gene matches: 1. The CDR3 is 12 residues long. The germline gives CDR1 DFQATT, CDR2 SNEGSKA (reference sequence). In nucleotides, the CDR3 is TGCAGTGCTAGTAGCGGGGGAAATGAGCAGTTCTTC. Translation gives CSASSGGNEQFF.